Shown below are 6 T cell receptor beta chains from a single sample sequenced in a study of blood T cell repertoires in COVID-19. Sequenced by immunoSEQ multiplex PCR; TCRdb stores in-frame clones only, minus some. This repertoire shows approximately 290,000 clones, approximately 84% found once; its top ten account for approximately 14%. Sequenced: peripheral blood. The origin of the receptors is a person between 65 and 80 years old with COVID-19, enrolled during active disease.

The chain links TRBV6-1 to TRBJ2-3; the match to TRBD2 covers 9 bases. The length of the CDR3 is 16 residues. Germline trimming cut 3 bases from V and 5 bases from J; bases unmatched to any gene: 9. In germline, CDR1 is MNHNS, CDR2 SASEGT. CDR3 region: CASSDTRRGGGDTQYF. The CDR3 nucleotides are TGTGCCAGCAGTGATACTAGGCGGGGGGGCGGAGATACGCAGTATTTT.

This rearrangement joins TRBV7-9 to TRBJ2-7; D not resolved. The CDR3 has 13 residues. The germline V and J ends were trimmed by 5 bases and 3 bases, with 11 bases remaining between them. Germline V CDR1 and CDR2: SEHNR, FQNEAQ (reference sequence). The CDR3 DNA reads as TGTGCCAGCAGCCTACCCCCCGGCTACGAGCAGTACTTC. Protein: CASSLPPGYEQYF.

This chain connects TRBV3-1 (or the pseudogene TRBV3-2) to TRBJ2-1; unclear D gene. Trimming pared 1 base from V and 11 bases from J, leaving 12 bases between. Germline V CDR1 and CDR2: LGHDT, YNNKEL (reference sequence). This CDR3 is built from 13 residues. This CDR3 is CASSQGTRQKQFF. Written as DNA, the CDR3 is TGTGCCAGCAGCCAAGGAACGCGACAAAAGCAGTTCTTC.

As regards this clone: This specimen includes other DNA sequences encoding the same CDR3. The V call is TRBV11-2, the J call TRBJ2-1, with 13 positions matching TRBD2. The CDR3 spans 16 residues. Losses at the gene ends were 5 bases for V and 6 bases for J; bases not matched to a gene: 7. CDR1 is SGHAT and CDR2 is FQNNGV in the germline V gene. CDR3 residues: CASSPSGTSGANEQFF. Here the CDR3 DNA reads TGTGCCAGCAGCCCCTCCGGGACTAGCGGGGCCAATGAGCAGTTCTTC.

V gene TRBV5-4 combines with J gene TRBJ1-2; no definite D call. The CDR3 is made up of 14 amino acids. In germline, CDR1 is SGHNT, CDR2 YYREEE (reference sequence). V lost 4 bases and J 5 bases, leaving 15 bases between the germline ends. DNA of the CDR3: TGTGCCAGCAGCCCGGGAAAGGGATTGTATGGCTACACCTTC. This sequence encodes CASSPGKGLYGYTF.

The rearrangement links TRBV4-1 to TRBJ1-2; 10 bases fit TRBD1. The CDR3 is 15 amino acids. The germline V gene has CDR1 MGHRA and CDR2 YSYEKL. The ends lost 2 bases at V and 6 bases at J; junction bases unmatched: 6. In DNA form, the CDR3 reads TGCGCCAGCAGCCAACACGACAGGGGGCGTGATGGCTACACCTTC. It codes for CASSQHDRGRDGYTF.